The entry that follows covers one TCR beta chain sequence. TCRdb keeps only in-frame clones here, not all; method: immunoSEQ multiplex PCR. The sample has around 120,000 clones; around four fifths are singletons. The CDR3 has 17 amino acids. Unmatched junction bases numbered 5, after V lost 0 bases and J lost 3 bases. CDR1 is LGHNA, CDR2 YNFKEQ, per germline. These data come from a study of blood T cell repertoires in COVID-19. The clonotype comes from an elderly man with active or convalescent COVID-19. The chain recombines TRBV4-2 with TRBJ2-2; TRBD2 agrees at 9 bases. Material for sequencing was peripheral blood. For the CDR3, the DNA is TGTGCCAGCAGCCAAGATTTAGCGGGGGCACACACCGGGGAGCTGTTTTTT. Translation: CASSQDLAGAHTGELFF.